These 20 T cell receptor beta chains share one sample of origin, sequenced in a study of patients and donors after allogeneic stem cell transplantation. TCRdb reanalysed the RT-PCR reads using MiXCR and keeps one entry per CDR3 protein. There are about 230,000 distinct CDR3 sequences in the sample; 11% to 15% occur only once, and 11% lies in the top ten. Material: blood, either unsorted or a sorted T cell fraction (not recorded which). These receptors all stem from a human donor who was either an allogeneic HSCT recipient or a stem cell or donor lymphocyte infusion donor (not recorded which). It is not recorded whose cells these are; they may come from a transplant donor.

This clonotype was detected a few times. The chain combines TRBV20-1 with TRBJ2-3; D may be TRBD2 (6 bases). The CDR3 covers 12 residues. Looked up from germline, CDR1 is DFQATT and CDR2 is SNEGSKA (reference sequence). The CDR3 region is CSKTGGTDTQYF. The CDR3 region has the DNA TGCAGCAAAACGGGGGGCACAGATACGCAGTATTTT.

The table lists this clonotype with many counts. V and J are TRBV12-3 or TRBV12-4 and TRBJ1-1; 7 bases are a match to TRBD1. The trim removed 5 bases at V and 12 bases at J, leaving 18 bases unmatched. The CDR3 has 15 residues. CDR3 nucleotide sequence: TGTGCCAGCAGTCTACAGGGGAGGGGGTTAAGTCAAACTTTCTTT. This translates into CASSLQGRGLSQTFF.

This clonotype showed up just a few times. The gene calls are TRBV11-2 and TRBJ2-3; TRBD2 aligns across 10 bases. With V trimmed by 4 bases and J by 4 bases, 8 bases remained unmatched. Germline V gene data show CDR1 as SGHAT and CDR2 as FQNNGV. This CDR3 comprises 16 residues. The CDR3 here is CASSSQRGGRADTQYF. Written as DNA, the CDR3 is TGTGCCAGCAGCTCTCAGCGGGGGGGCCGGGCAGATACGCAGTATTTT.

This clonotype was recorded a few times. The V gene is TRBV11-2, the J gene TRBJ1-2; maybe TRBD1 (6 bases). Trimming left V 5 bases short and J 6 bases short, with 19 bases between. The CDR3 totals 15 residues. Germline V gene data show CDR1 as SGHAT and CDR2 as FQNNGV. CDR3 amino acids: CASSAIQGLRDGYTF. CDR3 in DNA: TGTGCCAGCAGCGCTATCCAGGGGCTCAGAGATGGCTACACCTTC.

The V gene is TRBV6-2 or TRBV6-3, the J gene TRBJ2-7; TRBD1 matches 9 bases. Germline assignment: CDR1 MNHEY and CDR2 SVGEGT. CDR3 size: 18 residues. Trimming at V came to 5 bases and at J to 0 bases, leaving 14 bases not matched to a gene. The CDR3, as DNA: TGTGCCAGCAGTAATATCGGCTACAGACAGGGGGGCTCCTACGAGCAGTACTTC. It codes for CASSNIGYRQGGSYEQYF.

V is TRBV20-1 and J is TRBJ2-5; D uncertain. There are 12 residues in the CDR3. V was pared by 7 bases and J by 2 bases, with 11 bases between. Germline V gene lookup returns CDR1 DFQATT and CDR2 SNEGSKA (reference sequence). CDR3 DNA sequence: TGCAGTGTTGGAGAGAGACAAGAGACCCAGTACTTC. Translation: CSVGERQETQYF.

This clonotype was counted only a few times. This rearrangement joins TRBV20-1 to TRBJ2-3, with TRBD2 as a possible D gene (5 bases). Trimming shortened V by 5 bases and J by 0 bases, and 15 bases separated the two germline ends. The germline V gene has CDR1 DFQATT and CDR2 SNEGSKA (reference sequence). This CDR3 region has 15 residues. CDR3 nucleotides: TGCAGTGCTGCTCACCGGACTTTTAGCACAGATACGCAGTATTTT. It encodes CSAAHRTFSTDTQYF.

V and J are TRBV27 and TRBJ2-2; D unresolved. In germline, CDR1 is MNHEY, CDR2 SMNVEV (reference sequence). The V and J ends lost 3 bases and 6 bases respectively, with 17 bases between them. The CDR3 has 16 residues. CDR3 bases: TGTGCCAGCAGTTTCACTCGCACCCCGGGCGCCGGGGAGCTGTTTTTT. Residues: CASSFTRTPGAGELFF.

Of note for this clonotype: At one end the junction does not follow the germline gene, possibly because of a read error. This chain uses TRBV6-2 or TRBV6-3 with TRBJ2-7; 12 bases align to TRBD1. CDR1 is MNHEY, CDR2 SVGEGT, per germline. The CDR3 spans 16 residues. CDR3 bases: TGTGCCAGCAGTCGTACGCCGGGACAGGGGGCTGCCGAGCCGTACTTC. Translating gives CASSRTPGQGAAEPYF.

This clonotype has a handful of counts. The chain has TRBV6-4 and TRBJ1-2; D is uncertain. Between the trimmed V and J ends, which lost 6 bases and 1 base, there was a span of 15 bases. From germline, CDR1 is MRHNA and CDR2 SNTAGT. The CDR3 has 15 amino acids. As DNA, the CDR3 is TGTGCCAGCAGAAGGAGGGCGGAGAGTAACTATGGCTACACCTTC. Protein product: CASRRRAESNYGYTF.

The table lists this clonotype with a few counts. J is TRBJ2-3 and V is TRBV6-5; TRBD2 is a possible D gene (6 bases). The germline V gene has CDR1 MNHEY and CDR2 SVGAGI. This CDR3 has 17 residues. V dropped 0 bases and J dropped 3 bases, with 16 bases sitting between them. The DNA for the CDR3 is TGTGCCAGCAGTTACTCGAAGGGAGGAGGTGTTACAGATACGCAGTATTTT. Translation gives CASSYSKGGGVTDTQYF.

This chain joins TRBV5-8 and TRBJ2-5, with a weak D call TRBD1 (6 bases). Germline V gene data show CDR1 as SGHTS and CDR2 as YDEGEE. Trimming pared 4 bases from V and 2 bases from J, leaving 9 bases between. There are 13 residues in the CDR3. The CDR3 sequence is CASSTQGQETQYF. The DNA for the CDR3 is TGTGCCAGCAGCACGCAGGGGCAAGAGACCCAGTACTTC.

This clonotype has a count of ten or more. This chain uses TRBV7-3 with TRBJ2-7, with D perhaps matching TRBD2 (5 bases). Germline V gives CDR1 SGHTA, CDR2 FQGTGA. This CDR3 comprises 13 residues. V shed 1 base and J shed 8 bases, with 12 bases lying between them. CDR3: CASSLRGASKQYF. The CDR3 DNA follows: TGTGCCAGCAGCTTAAGAGGAGCTAGCAAGCAGTACTTC. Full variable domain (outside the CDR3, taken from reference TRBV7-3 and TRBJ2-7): GAGVSQTPSNKVTEKGKYVELRCDPISGHTALYWYRQSLGQGPEFLIYFQGTGAADDSGLPNDRFFAVRPEGSVSTLKIQRTERGDSAVYLCASSLRGASKQYFGPGTRLTVT.

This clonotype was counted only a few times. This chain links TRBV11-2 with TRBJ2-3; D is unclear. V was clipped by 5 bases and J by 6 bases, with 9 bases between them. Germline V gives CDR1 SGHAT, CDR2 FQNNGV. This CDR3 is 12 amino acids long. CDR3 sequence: CASSRDRDTQYF. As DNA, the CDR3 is TGTGCCAGCAGCCGCGATCGTGATACGCAGTATTTT. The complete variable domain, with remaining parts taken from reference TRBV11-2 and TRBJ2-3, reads EAGVAQSPRYKIIEKRQSVAFWCNPISGHATLYWYQQILGQGPKLLIQFQNNGVVDDSQLPKDRFSAERLKGVDSTLKIQPAKLEDSAVYLCASSRDRDTQYFGPGTRLTVL.

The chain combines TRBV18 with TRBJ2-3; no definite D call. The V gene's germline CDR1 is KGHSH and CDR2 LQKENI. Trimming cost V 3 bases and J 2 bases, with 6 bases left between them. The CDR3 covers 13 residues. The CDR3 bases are TGTGCCAGCTCACCCGGGCCCACAGATACGCAGTATTTT. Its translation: CASSPGPTDTQYF.

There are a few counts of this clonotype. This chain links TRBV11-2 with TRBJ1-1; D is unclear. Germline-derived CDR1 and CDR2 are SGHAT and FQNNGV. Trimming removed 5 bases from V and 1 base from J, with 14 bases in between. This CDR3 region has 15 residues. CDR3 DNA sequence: TGTGCCAGCAGCCCGAGACGGTTGGGGAACACTGAAGCTTTCTTT. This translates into CASSPRRLGNTEAFF.

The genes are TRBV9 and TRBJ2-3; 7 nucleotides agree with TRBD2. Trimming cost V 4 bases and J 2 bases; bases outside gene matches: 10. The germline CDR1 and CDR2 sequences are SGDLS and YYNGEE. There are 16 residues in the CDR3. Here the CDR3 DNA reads TGTGCCAGCAGCCCCCGGACTAGATCCTTCACAGATACGCAGTATTTT. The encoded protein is CASSPRTRSFTDTQYF.

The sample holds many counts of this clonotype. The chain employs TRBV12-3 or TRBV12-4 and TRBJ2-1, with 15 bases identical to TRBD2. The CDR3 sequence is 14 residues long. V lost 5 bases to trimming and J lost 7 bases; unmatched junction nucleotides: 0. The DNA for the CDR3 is TGTGCCAGCAGTGGGACTAGCGGGAGGAATGAGCAGTTCTTC. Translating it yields CASSGTSGRNEQFF.

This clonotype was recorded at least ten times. Written as DNA, the CDR3 is TGTGCCAGCAGGCGGGACTACGGACGCGGCGAGCAGTACTTC. Translation gives CASRRDYGRGEQYF. This chain connects TRBV6-1 to TRBJ2-7; 7 positions match TRBD2. Per germline, CDR1 MNHNS and CDR2 SASEGT. After removal of 6 bases from V and 6 bases from J, the junction contained 11 bases not matched to a gene. CDR3 length equals 14 residues.

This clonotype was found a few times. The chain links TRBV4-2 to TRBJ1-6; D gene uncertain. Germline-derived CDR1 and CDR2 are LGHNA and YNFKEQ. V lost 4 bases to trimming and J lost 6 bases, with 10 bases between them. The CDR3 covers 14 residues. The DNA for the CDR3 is TGTGCCAGCAGCCTCCCAGGTACTAATTCACCCCTCCACTTT. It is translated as CASSLPGTNSPLHF.